This TCR beta chain was captured by sequencing in a study of T-cell memory formation after mild COVID-19. Germline V gene data show CDR1 as SNHLY and CDR2 as FYNNEI. The V segment lost 5 bases and the J segment 3 bases; nucleotides outside the gene matches: 2. This CDR3 region has 13 residues. TCRdb reanalysed the 5' RACE reads using MiXCR and keeps one entry per CDR3 protein. The table shows 550,000 to 700,000 distinct CDR3 sequences, with 15% to 20% occurring only once. Comment on this clonotype: Its antigen remains unknown. A much larger clonotype is one base distant, so this may be a read error.

Study-wide points: Memory cells collected pre-infection included some clones that later responded, suggesting cross-reactive memory joined. The CD4+ clones that contracted clustered mainly within CM and EM, and the CD8+ clones concentrated in EMRA. CD4/CD8 balance characterized clones contracting day 15 to 85, and CD4+ skew characterized later expanders.

Sequencing was carried out using PBMCs or a T cell subset sorted from them (not recorded which). The gene calls are TRBV2 and TRBJ1-1; 8 bases line up with TRBD1. The source of this sequence is an adult woman who had mild COVID-19 (a few samples of this study predate the infection). Cell type and time point are not known. CDR3: CASSMDRDTEAFF. For the CDR3, the DNA is TGTGCCAGCAGTATGGACAGGGACACTGAAGCTTTCTTT.